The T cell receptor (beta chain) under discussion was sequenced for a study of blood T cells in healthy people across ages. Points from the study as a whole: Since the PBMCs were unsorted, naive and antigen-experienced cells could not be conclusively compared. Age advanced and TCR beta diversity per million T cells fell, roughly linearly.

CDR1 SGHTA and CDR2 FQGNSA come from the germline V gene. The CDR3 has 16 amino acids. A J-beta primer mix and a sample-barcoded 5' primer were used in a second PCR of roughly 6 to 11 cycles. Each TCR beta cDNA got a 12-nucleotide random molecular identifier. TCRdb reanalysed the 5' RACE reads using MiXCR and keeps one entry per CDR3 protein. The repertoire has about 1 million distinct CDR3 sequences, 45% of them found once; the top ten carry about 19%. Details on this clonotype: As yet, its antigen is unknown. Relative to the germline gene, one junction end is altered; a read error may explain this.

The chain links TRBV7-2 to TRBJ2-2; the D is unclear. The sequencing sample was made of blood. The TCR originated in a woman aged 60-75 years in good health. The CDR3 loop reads CASSLVSNLNTGELFF. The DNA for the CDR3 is TGTGCCAGCAGCTTAGTTTCTAATTTGAACACCGGAGAGCTGTTTTTT.